A single sample gave rise to the 3 T cell receptor beta chains below, sequenced in a study of OX40 agonist ivuxolimab in advanced cancers. Produced via immunoSEQ multiplex PCR; TCRdb's table is partial and in-frame only. This repertoire shows roughly 64,000 clones, approximately 85% found once; its top ten account for 9.8%. This specimen was CD4+ or CD8+ T cells sorted from blood, taken in a trial of the OX40 agonist ivuxolimab. All receptors come from an adult with an advanced solid tumor such as melanoma, head and neck, liver or kidney cancer.

CDR3 bases: TGTGCCAGCAGCTTAGTTTACGGCGACCTCTCGGGCTACACCTTC. Translated: CASSLVYGDLSGYTF. V usage is TRBV7-2 and J usage is TRBJ1-2; D not certain. The germline V gene encodes CDR1 SGHTA and CDR2 FQGNSA. The CDR3 sequence is 15 residues long. Trimming took off 1 base at V and 8 bases at J, with 17 bases between the two ends.

The rearrangement uses TRBV7-2 and TRBJ2-2, with 7 positions matching TRBD2. Germline lookup yields CDR1 SGHTA and CDR2 FQGNSA. Trimming removed 7 bases from V and 0 bases from J; junction bases left unmatched: 5. The length of the CDR3 is 15 residues. CDR3 nucleotides: TGTGCCAGCAAATGGGGGGGACCGAACACCGGGGAGCTGTTTTTT. Translation gives CASKWGGPNTGELFF.

The V gene is TRBV18, the J gene TRBJ2-7; no definite D call. Deletions cut 6 bases from V and 6 bases from J, with 15 bases between. Germline CDR1 reads KGHSH; CDR2 reads LQKENI. This CDR3 is built from 13 residues. CDR3 nucleotides: TGTGCCAGCTCGAGTTATCACGCCCTCGAGCAGTACTTC. This codes for CASSSYHALEQYF.